The rows below give T cell receptor beta chains drawn from one sample of a study of blood T cell repertoires in COVID-19. Sequenced by immunoSEQ multiplex PCR; TCRdb stores in-frame clones only, minus some. The data hold 110,000 to 150,000 clones, with under 80% observed a single time. The specimen sequenced was peripheral blood. Receptors were obtained from a man aged 55 to 70 with acute or convalescent COVID-19. CDR3s include the opening cysteine and the closing phenylalanine or tryptophan. The D gene is left open where the match is weak. Expanded clones get a size class; other rows say once, few or many, or leave the size out.

v_gene: TRBV5-1; abundance: -; d_gene: TRBD1; j_gene: TRBJ2-1; CDR3aa: CASSPGTGPPDEQFF; CDR3nt: TGCGCCAGCAGCCCGGGGACAGGGCCCCCGGATGAGCAGTTCTTC
v_gene: TRBV30; abundance: -; d_gene: TRBD1; j_gene: TRBJ1-2; CDR3aa: CAWSDGQDNYGYTF; CDR3nt: TGTGCCTGGAGTGACGGACAGGACAACTATGGCTACACCTTC
v_gene: TRBV3-1/TRBV3-2; abundance: few; d_gene: TRBD1; j_gene: TRBJ2-3; CDR3aa: CASSQGGTGGMGTQYF; CDR3nt: TGTGCCAGCAGCCAAGGGGGGACAGGGGGCATGGGTACGCAGTATTTT
v_gene: TRBV2; abundance: few; d_gene: TRBD1; j_gene: TRBJ2-7; CDR3aa: CASDPGQGVYEQYF; CDR3nt: TGTGCCAGCGACCCGGGACAGGGGGTATACGAGCAGTACTTC
v_gene: TRBV9; abundance: -; d_gene: -; j_gene: TRBJ2-2; CDR3aa: CASSVWQNTGELFF; CDR3nt: TGTGCCAGCAGCGTATGGCAGAACACCGGGGAGCTGTTTTTT
v_gene: TRBV2; abundance: -; d_gene: TRBD1; j_gene: TRBJ2-3; CDR3aa: CASSAGQGLTDTQYF; CDR3nt: TGTGCCAGCAGCGCGGGACAGGGTCTGACAGATACGCAGTATTTT
v_gene: TRBV19; abundance: -; d_gene: TRBD1; j_gene: TRBJ2-3; CDR3aa: CASSIRGQGRTDTQYF; CDR3nt: TGTGCCAGTAGTATAAGGGGACAGGGCCGCACAGATACGCAGTATTTT
v_gene: TRBV10-3; abundance: -; d_gene: TRBD1; j_gene: TRBJ2-6; CDR3aa: CALSPGTGISGANVLTF; CDR3nt: TGTGCCCTCTCGCCCGGGACAGGGATCTCTGGGGCCAACGTCCTGACTTTC
v_gene: TRBV10-3; abundance: -; d_gene: TRBD2; j_gene: TRBJ2-5; CDR3aa: CAISESSSLAGAWETQYF; CDR3nt: TGTGCCATCAGTGAGTCATCTTCACTAGCGGGTGCCTGGGAGACCCAGTACTTC
v_gene: TRBV5-1; abundance: -; d_gene: -; j_gene: TRBJ2-3; CDR3aa: CASSLGRGNAADTQYF; CDR3nt: TGCGCCAGCAGCTTAGGTCGAGGGAACGCCGCAGATACGCAGTATTTT
v_gene: TRBV11-3; abundance: -; d_gene: -; j_gene: TRBJ2-3; CDR3aa: CASSLEQSTDTQYF; CDR3nt: TGTGCCAGCAGCTTAGAACAGTCCACAGATACGCAGTATTTT
v_gene: TRBV6-5; abundance: -; d_gene: TRBD1; j_gene: TRBJ1-1; CDR3aa: CASSNPDRGNTEAFF; CDR3nt: TGTGCCAGCAGTAATCCTGACAGGGGGAACACTGAAGCTTTCTTT
v_gene: TRBV15; abundance: -; d_gene: -; j_gene: TRBJ2-7; CDR3aa: CATSRGGSVDEQYF; CDR3nt: TGTGCCACCAGCAGAGGCGGCTCGGTTGACGAGCAGTACTTC
v_gene: TRBV9; abundance: -; d_gene: TRBD2; j_gene: TRBJ2-1; CDR3aa: CASSQSSGRYNEQFF; CDR3nt: TGTGCCAGCAGCCAATCTAGCGGGAGGTATAATGAGCAGTTCTTC
v_gene: TRBV29-1; abundance: -; d_gene: TRBD2; j_gene: TRBJ2-3; CDR3aa: CSVDWTSGSTDTQYF; CDR3nt: TGCAGCGTTGACTGGACTAGCGGCAGCACAGATACGCAGTATTTT
v_gene: TRBV2; abundance: -; d_gene: -; j_gene: TRBJ1-3; CDR3aa: CASSDAGYSGNTIYF; CDR3nt: TGTGCCAGCAGTGATGCAGGGTACTCTGGAAACACCATATATTTT
v_gene: TRBV7-2; abundance: -; d_gene: -; j_gene: TRBJ1-3; CDR3aa: CASSLRGGSAGNTIYF; CDR3nt: TGTGCCAGCAGCTTAAGAGGGGGTTCGGCGGGAAACACCATATATTTT
v_gene: TRBV5-5; abundance: -; d_gene: -; j_gene: TRBJ2-6; CDR3aa: CASSSFSSGANVLTF; CDR3nt: TGTGCCAGCAGCTCCTTTAGCTCTGGGGCCAACGTCCTGACTTTC